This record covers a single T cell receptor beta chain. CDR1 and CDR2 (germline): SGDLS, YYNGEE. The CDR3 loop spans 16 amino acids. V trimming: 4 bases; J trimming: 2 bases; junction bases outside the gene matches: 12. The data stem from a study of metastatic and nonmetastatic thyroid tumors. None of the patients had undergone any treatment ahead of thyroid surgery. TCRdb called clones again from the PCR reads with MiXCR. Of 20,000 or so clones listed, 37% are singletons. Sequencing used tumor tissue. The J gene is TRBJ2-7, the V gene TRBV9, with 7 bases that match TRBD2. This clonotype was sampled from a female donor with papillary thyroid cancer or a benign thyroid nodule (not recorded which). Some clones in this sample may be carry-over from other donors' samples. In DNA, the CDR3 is TGTGCCAGCAGCCCGAGAGTTGGGGCGGGAGCCTACGAGCAGTACTTC. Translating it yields CASSPRVGAGAYEQYF.